This TCR beta chain came from a study of human T cells and chemical hapten exposure. Study-level results: While controls formed fewer of them, expanded TCRs formed significantly more large CDR3 similarity clusters.

Documented time point: patch test 2, 6 weeks after DPC sensitization. Treatment here: therapeutic diphenylcyclopropenone sensitization with weekly scalp DPC. Samples of blood were obtained prior to the application of each patch test. V was clipped by 2 bases and J by 4 bases, with 12 bases between them. This CDR3 region has 14 residues. Germline V lookup: CDR1 SGHKS, CDR2 YYEKEE (reference sequence). This clonotype has a count of ten or more. As yet, its antigen is unknown. TCRdb analysed the RACE reads with MiXCR anew, one entry per CDR3 protein. Of about 73,000 distinct CDR3 sequences in the sample, 8.5% were seen once.

The sample here was whole blood, taken in connection with sensitization to the hapten diphenylcyclopropenone (DPC). The source is a woman aged 50 to 60 with alopecia areata. Some clones in this sample may be carry-over from other donors' samples. This chain links TRBV5-5 with TRBJ1-1; D is possibly TRBD1 (6 bases). CDR3 amino acids: CASSFVGGFTEAFF. In DNA, the CDR3 is TGTGCCAGCAGCTTTGTGGGGGGCTTCACTGAAGCTTTCTTT.